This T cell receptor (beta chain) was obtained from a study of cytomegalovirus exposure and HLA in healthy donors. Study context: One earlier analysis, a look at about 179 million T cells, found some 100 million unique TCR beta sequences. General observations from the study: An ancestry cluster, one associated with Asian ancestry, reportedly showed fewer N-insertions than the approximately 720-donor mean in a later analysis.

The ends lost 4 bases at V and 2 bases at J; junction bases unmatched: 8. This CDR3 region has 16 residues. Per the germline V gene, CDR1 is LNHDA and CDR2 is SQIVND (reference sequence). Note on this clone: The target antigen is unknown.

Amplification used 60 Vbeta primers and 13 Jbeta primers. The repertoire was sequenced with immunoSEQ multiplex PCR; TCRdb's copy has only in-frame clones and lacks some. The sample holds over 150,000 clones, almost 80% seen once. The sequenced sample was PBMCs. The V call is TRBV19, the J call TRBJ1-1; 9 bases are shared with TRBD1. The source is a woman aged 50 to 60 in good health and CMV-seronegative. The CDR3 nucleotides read TGTGCCAGTAGTAAAAATACAGGGGGCGGAAACACTGAAGCTTTCTTT. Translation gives CASSKNTGGGNTEAFF.